A selection of T cell receptor beta chains follows, all from one sample in a study of blood T cell repertoires in COVID-19. Clones were read by immunoSEQ multiplex PCR, and TCRdb kept only the in-frame ones, dropping some. The repertoire holds 200,000 to 250,000 clones, with about four fifths as singletons. The sequenced sample was PBMCs or T cells enriched from blood (not recorded which). Source of these receptors: a man in his 60s who had recovered from COVID-19. Both conserved end residues are part of each CDR3. A D gene is named only where the DNA matches it firmly. Size is stated for part of the rows, as once, few or many counts, or as a class when the clone is expanded.

clone_size	v_call	cdr3_length	j_call	d_call	cdr3_nt	cdr3_aa
-	TRBV7-3	18	TRBJ1-1	TRBD1	TGTGCCAGCAGCTTACGGGTTCCCAGACAGGGAATGAACACTGAAGCTTTCTTT	CASSLRVPRQGMNTEAFF
-	TRBV19	13	TRBJ1-1	-	TGTGCCAGTAGTATATTCGGGGATACTGAAGCTTTCTTT	CASSIFGDTEAFF
-	TRBV7-2	14	TRBJ2-3	-	TGTGCCAGCAGCTTGCAGGGGATTGGAGATACGCAGTATTTT	CASSLQGIGDTQYF
few	TRBV19	13	TRBJ2-1	TRBD1	TGTGCCAGTAAAAGGACAGGGATCCATGAGCAGTTCTTC	CASKRTGIHEQFF
once	TRBV5-1	13	TRBJ1-1	-	TGCGCCAGCAGCTTGGCCGAGGACACTGAAGCTTTCTTT	CASSLAEDTEAFF
-	TRBV5-8	15	TRBJ2-1	-	TGTGCCAGCAGCTCCGGACTAATGAATGGGGATGAGCAGTTCTTC	CASSSGLMNGDEQFF
-	TRBV18	16	TRBJ1-3	TRBD1	TGTGCCAGCTCATCTGAGGACAGGGGGACTGGAAACACCATATATTTT	CASSSEDRGTGNTIYF
-	TRBV6-1	17	TRBJ1-5	TRBD1	TGTGCCAGCAGTGAAGAGCGGGACAGGTTTTACGTTCAGCCCCAGCATTTT	CASSEERDRFYVQPQHF
-	TRBV6-5	15	TRBJ2-7	TRBD1	TGTGCCAGCAGTTTCCTGGGACAGGGGGCGGGAGAGCAGTACTTC	CASSFLGQGAGEQYF
few	TRBV9	15	TRBJ2-5	TRBD2	TGTGCCAGCAGCGTACGCGGGGGGGCTGTAGAGACCCAGTACTTC	CASSVRGGAVETQYF
-	TRBV7-9	17	TRBJ1-1	TRBD1	TGTGCCAGCAGACCAGAAATGGGACAGGGGAGGAACACTGAAGCTTTCTTT	CASRPEMGQGRNTEAFF
-	TRBV10-2	19	TRBJ2-3	TRBD2	TGCGCCAGCAGTGAGTCAGCTAGCGGGGGGGCCGTTAGCACAGATACGCAGTATTTT	CASSESASGGAVSTDTQYF